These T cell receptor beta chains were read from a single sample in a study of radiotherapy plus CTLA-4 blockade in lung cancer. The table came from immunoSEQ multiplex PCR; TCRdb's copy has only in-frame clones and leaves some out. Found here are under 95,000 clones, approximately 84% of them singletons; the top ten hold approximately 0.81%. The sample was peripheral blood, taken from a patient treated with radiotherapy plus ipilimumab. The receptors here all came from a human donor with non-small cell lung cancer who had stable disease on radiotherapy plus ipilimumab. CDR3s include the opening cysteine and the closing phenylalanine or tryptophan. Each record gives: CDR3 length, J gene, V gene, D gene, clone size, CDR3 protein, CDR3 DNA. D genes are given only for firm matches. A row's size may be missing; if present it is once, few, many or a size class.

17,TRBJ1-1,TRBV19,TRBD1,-,CASSAGTGTYLNTEAFF,TGTGCCAGTAGCGCCGGGACAGGGACTTACTTGAACACTGAAGCTTTCTTT
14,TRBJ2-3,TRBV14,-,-,CASSRVLTGETQYF,TGTGCCAGCAGCCGGGTCCTAACTGGAGAAACGCAGTATTTT
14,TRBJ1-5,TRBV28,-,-,CASSLRRGNQPQHF,TGTGCCAGCAGTTTGCGGAGGGGCAATCAGCCCCAGCATTTT
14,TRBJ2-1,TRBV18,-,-,CASSPLSSYNEQFF,TGTGCCAGCTCACCTCTGTCTAGCTACAATGAGCAGTTCTTC
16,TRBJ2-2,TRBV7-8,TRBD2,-,CASRVTSGRGTGELFF,TGTGCCAGCAGGGTGACTAGCGGGAGGGGTACCGGGGAGCTGTTTTTT
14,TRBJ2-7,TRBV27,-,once,CASSPRTTSYEQYF,TGTGCCAGCAGTCCTAGGACTACGTCCTACGAGCAGTACTTC
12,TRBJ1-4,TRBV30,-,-,CAWSADSEKLFF,TGTGCCTGGAGTGCGGACAGCGAAAAACTGTTTTTT
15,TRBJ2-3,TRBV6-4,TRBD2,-,CASSSTSGGTDTQYF,TGTGCCAGCAGTTCGACTAGCGGGGGCACAGATACGCAGTATTTT
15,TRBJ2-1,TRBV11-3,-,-,CASSRGRGREREQFF,TGTGCCAGCAGCCGAGGGAGGGGGCGCGAACGCGAGCAGTTCTTC
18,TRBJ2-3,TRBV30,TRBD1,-,CAWTLPGQRLGGTDTQYF,TGTGCCTGGACTTTACCGGGACAGCGCCTCGGGGGCACAGATACGCAGTATTTT
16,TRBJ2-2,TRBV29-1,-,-,CSGSWSGAPPAGELFF,TGCAGCGGATCTTGGTCGGGAGCCCCTCCCGCCGGGGAGCTGTTTTTT
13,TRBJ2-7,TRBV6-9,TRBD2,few,CANLAGGTYEQYF,TGTGCCAACCTAGCGGGAGGGACTTACGAGCAGTACTTC
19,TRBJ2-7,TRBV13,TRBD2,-,CASSASVGTSGVTLYEQYF,TGTGCCAGCAGCGCCTCAGTGGGGACTAGCGGGGTTACGCTCTACGAGCAGTACTTC
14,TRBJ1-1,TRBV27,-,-,CASSFRQTATEAFF,TGTGCCAGCAGTTTCCGCCAGACAGCCACTGAAGCTTTCTTT
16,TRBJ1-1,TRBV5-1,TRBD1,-,CASSLAGGGQGTEAFF,TGCGCCAGCAGCTTGGCAGGAGGGGGCCAGGGCACTGAAGCTTTCTTT
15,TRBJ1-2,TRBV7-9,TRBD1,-,CASSFDRGANYGYTF,TGTGCCAGCAGCTTCGACAGGGGAGCTAACTATGGCTACACCTTC
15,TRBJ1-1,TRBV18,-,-,CASSGPGTGGTEAFF,TGTGCCAGCTCAGGACCCGGGACGGGAGGGACTGAAGCTTTCTTT
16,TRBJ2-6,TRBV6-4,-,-,CASSASSGAGANVLTF,TGTGCCAGCAGTGCCTCTTCAGGGGCTGGGGCCAACGTCCTGACTTTC
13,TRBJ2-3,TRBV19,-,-,CASRGLLPDTQYF,TGTGCCAGTAGGGGCCTACTTCCAGATACGCAGTATTTT
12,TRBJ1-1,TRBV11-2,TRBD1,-,CASSLWTGEAFF,TGTGCCAGCAGCTTGTGGACAGGGGAAGCTTTCTTT
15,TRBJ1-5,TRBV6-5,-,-,CASRSGRDTLWPQHF,TGTGCCAGCAGGAGCGGACGAGACACCCTCTGGCCCCAGCATTTT
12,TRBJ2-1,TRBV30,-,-,CAWTPGLGEQFF,TGTGCCTGGACTCCCGGCCTTGGTGAGCAGTTCTTC
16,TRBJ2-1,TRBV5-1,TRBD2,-,CASSPGNGGAYNEQFF,TGCGCCAGCAGCCCTGGGAACGGGGGGGCTTACAATGAGCAGTTCTTC
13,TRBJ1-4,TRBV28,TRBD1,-,CAGSTGIHEKLFF,TGTGCCGGATCGACAGGGATTCATGAAAAACTGTTTTTT
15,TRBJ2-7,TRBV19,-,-,CASSTAGTHSYEQYF,TGTGCCAGTAGTACGGCCGGGACACACTCCTACGAGCAGTACTTC
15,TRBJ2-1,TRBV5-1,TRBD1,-,CASSLARGPGNEQFF,TGCGCCAGCAGCTTGGCCAGGGGGCCCGGCAATGAGCAGTTCTTC
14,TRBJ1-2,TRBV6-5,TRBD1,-,CASSAAPGQYGYTF,TGTGCCAGCAGTGCTGCCCCGGGACAGTATGGCTACACCTTC
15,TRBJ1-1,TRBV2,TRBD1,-,CASIRLAGGNTEAFF,TGTGCCAGCATCCGCCTGGCAGGGGGGAACACTGAAGCTTTCTTT
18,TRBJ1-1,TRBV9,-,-,CASSVAPPAAFPATWAFF,TGTGCCAGCAGCGTAGCCCCCCCTGCCGCTTTCCCAGCGACATGGGCTTTCTTT
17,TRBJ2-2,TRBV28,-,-,CASSPGGVAGSTGELFF,TGTGCCAGCAGTCCAGGAGGGGTCGCGGGTTCTACCGGGGAGCTGTTTTTT
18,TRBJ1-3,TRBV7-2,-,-,CASSYQVGGGISGNTIYF,TGTGCCAGCAGCTACCAGGTTGGAGGGGGGATTTCTGGAAACACCATATATTTT
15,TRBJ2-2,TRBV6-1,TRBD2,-,CASSTGGGPTGELFF,TGTGCCAGCTCGACCGGCGGGGGGCCCACCGGGGAGCTGTTTTTT
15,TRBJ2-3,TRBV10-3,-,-,CATENPLSRTDTQYF,TGTGCCACCGAGAATCCGCTCAGTCGCACAGATACGCAGTATTTT
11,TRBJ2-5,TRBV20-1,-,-,CSALGVETQYF,TGCAGTGCCCTCGGGGTGGAGACCCAGTACTTC
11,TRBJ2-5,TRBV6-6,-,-,CASSPKETQYF,TGTGCCAGCAGTCCAAAAGAGACCCAGTACTTC
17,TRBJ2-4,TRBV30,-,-,CAWSGPDRMVAKNIQYF,TGTGCCTGGAGTGGACCAGACAGGATGGTCGCCAAAAACATTCAGTACTTC
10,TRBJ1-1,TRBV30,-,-,CAWMYTEAFF,TGTGCCTGGATGTACACTGAAGCTTTCTTT
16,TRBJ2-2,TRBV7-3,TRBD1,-,CASSLRGQVNTGELFF,TGTGCCAGCAGCTTAAGGGGACAGGTGAACACCGGGGAGCTGTTTTTT
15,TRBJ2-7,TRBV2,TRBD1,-,CASSGQGASNYEQYF,TGTGCCAGCAGTGGGCAGGGGGCTTCTAACTACGAGCAGTACTTC
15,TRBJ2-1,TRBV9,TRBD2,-,CASSAEVAGVGEQFF,TGTGCCAGCAGCGCGGAAGTAGCGGGAGTGGGTGAGCAGTTCTTC
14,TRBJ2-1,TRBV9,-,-,CASSVEGSNNEQFF,TGTGCCAGCAGCGTAGAGGGCAGCAACAATGAGCAGTTCTTC
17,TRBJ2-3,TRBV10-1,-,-,CASSDESETGRRDTQYF,TGCGCCAGCAGTGATGAATCCGAGACAGGCCGTCGGGATACGCAGTATTTT
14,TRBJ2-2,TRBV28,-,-,CASSTAGSTGELFF,TGTGCCAGCAGTACAGCAGGGTCCACCGGGGAGCTGTTTTTT
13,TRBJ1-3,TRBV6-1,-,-,CASSETDRNTIYF,TGTGCCAGCAGCGAGACAGACCGAAACACCATATATTTT
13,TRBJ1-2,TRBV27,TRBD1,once,CASSSTGIYGYTF,TGTGCCAGCAGTTCGACAGGGATTTATGGCTACACCTTC
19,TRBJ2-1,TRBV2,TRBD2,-,CASSAWGGPTLRRRNEQFF,TGTGCCAGCAGCGCCTGGGGGGGACCTACCTTGAGGAGACGCAATGAGCAGTTCTTC
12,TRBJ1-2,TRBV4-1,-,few,CASSQDAYGYTF,TGTGCCAGCAGCCAAGATGCCTATGGCTACACCTTC
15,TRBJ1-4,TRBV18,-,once,CTSSPSAGSNEKLFF,TGTACCAGCTCACCTAGTGCGGGGTCTAATGAAAAACTGTTTTTT
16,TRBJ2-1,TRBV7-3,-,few,CASSPSGETGFNEQFF,TGTGCCAGCAGCCCCAGCGGGGAGACAGGGTTCAATGAGCAGTTCTTC
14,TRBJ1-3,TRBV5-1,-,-,CASSPSSTGNTIYF,TGCGCCAGCAGCCCGAGTAGCACTGGAAACACCATATATTTT